The 12 T cell receptor beta chains listed next were all sequenced from one sample in a study of blood T cells in healthy people across ages. A second PCR, run for about 6 to 12 cycles, used a sample-barcoded 5' primer plus a J-beta primer mix. In TCRdb, the 5' RACE reads were re-called with MiXCR into one record per CDR3 protein. Among about 640,000 distinct CDR3 sequences listed, roughly three fifths were seen once. Sample: blood. The receptors were sampled from a man aged 55 to 70 in good health.

This clonotype has a handful of counts. The V call is TRBV15, the J call TRBJ2-5; 7 positions agree with TRBD1. Germline CDR1 is LNHNV and CDR2 is YYDKDF (reference sequence). The J segment lost 1 base and the V segment lost 0 bases, leaving 2 bases of the junction unmatched. CDR3 length: 15 residues. The CDR3 coding sequence is TGTGCCACCAGCAGAGATAGGGGGCCCCAAGAGACCCAGTACTTC. Translating it yields CATSRDRGPQETQYF.

This clonotype was found once. This chain links TRBV7-2 with TRBJ1-2; 9 nucleotides agree with TRBD1. This CDR3 has 16 residues. The ends lost 3 bases at V and 7 bases at J; junction bases unmatched: 12. CDR1 and CDR2 from the germline V gene are SGHTA and FQGNSA. CDR3 in amino acids: CASSLGTGGATSGYTF. CDR3 DNA: TGTGCCAGCAGCTTGGGTACAGGGGGCGCGACTAGTGGCTACACCTTC.

About this clonotype itself: The junction does not match germline at one end; this may be a read error. This chain uses TRBV9 with TRBJ2-4; no reliable D call. Judging by the DNA end, TRBJ2-5 fits better; the J call may be wrong. This CDR3 region has 13 residues. The germline CDR1 and CDR2 sequences are SGDLS and YYNGEE. CDR3 nucleotides: TGTGCCGGCAGCTCCGAGAACTCCGAGACCCAGTACTTC. This gives the protein CAGSSENSETQYF.

The chain couples TRBV9 to TRBJ1-2; D is possibly TRBD1 (5 bases). The CDR3 sequence is 15 residues long. Germline loops: CDR1 SGDLS, CDR2 YYNGEE. The V end lost 3 bases, the J end lost 3 bases, and 15 bases lay between the germline ends. CDR3 in DNA: TGTGCCAGCAGCGACGGGCCAGGGAACGACTATGGCTACACCTTC. It yields the protein CASSDGPGNDYGYTF.

In this sample, this clonotype turned up once. This rearrangement joins TRBV5-5 to TRBJ2-1; D gene unclear. Germline V gene lookup returns CDR1 SGHKS and CDR2 YYEKEE (reference sequence). There are 15 residues in the CDR3. Trimming pared 0 bases from V and 0 bases from J, leaving 7 bases between. The CDR3 DNA reads as TGTGCCAGCAGCTTGGTGGCCCGCTCCTACAATGAGCAGTTCTTC. Encoded protein: CASSLVARSYNEQFF.

The chain uses TRBV12-3 or TRBV12-4 and TRBJ2-3; possible D gene TRBD2, 6 bases. This CDR3 spans 17 amino acids. The V end was cut by 2 bases, the J end by 1 base, with 16 bases between. The CDR3 spells CASSLRRDASGTDTQYF. CDR3 coding DNA: TGTGCCAGCAGTTTACGGAGGGATGCTTCGGGCACAGATACGCAGTATTTT.

This chain joins TRBV3-1 and TRBJ1-6; D not resolved. CDR1 LGHDT and CDR2 YNNKEL come from the germline V gene (reference sequence). V was pared by 6 bases and J by 7 bases, with 7 bases between. The CDR3 is 12 amino acids. The CDR3 reads CASSQQNSPLHF. The CDR3 DNA is TGTGCCAGCAGTCAACAGAATTCACCCCTCCACTTT.

J is TRBJ2-7 and V is TRBV6-1, with TRBD2 as a possible D gene (6 bases). Germline values: CDR1 MNHNS, CDR2 SASEGT. Trimming took 2 bases from V and 6 from J, leaving 11 bases between them. The CDR3 length is 13 residues. The CDR3 is CASSEWLGGEQYF. CDR3 nucleotides: TGTGCCAGCAGTGAATGGTTGGGGGGCGAGCAGTACTTC.

The rearrangement links TRBV28 to TRBJ1-2, with a possible D match to TRBD1 (6 bases). The CDR3 spans 14 residues. V was trimmed by 1 base and J by 3 bases, leaving 9 bases between them. Germline V CDR1 and CDR2: MDHEN, SYDVKM. CDR3: CASSLSGAYYGYTF. Written as DNA, the CDR3 is TGTGCCAGCAGTTTATCAGGGGCCTACTATGGCTACACCTTC.

This clonotype was counted only a few times. The V gene is TRBV4-1, the J gene TRBJ1-5; D is unresolved. Germline CDR1 MGHRA, CDR2 YSYEKL. CDR3 length: 15 amino acids. Trimming stripped 1 base from V and 5 bases from J, with 12 bases between. The CDR3 loop reads CASSQVHRGDQPQHF. In DNA form, the CDR3 reads TGCGCCAGCAGCCAAGTTCACAGAGGCGATCAGCCCCAGCATTTT.

This chain links TRBV10-3 with TRBJ2-1; TRBD2 might be the D (5 bases). Trimming pared 6 bases from V and 4 bases from J, leaving 10 bases between. CDR1 is ENHRY, CDR2 SYGVKD, per germline. The CDR3 is 13 residues long. The CDR3 loop reads CAIRGSTYNEQFF. The CDR3 region has the DNA TGTGCCATCAGGGGGAGCACTTACAATGAGCAGTTCTTC.

The gene calls are TRBV20-1 and TRBJ2-7; D perhaps matches TRBD1 (6 bases). Germline V lookup: CDR1 DFQATT, CDR2 SNEGSKA (reference sequence). The V end lost 1 base, the J end lost 3 bases, and 10 bases lay between the germline ends. The CDR3 extends over 13 amino acids. The CDR3 coding sequence is TGCAGTGCTAGAGGGGACACCGACTACGAGCAGTACTTC. Protein product: CSARGDTDYEQYF.